Listed here are 2 T cell receptor beta chains from one sample, sequenced in a study of blood T cell repertoires in COVID-19 (dated by TCRdb to the early 2020s). Libraries came from the immunoSEQ multiplex PCR assay. The clones in this table, taken by TCRdb from immuneACCESS, are in-frame only. Not every clone is retained; where verified, under half of the shortfall comes from an unresolved V gene, and the cause of the rest is unknown. Present in this sample are about 300,000 clones, about nine tenths of which were seen just once. Clones ranked in the top ten supply around 1.9% of the sample. Specimen: peripheral blood. The receptors originated from a woman in her thirties with COVID-19, enrolled during active disease.

The V call is TRBV19, the J call TRBJ1-1; D may be TRBD1 (6 bases). V lost 2 bases to trimming and J lost 5 bases, with 15 bases between them. The CDR3 covers 15 residues. Germline values: CDR1 LNHDA, CDR2 SQIVND (reference sequence). CDR3 region: CASSILAQGFTEAFF. CDR3 nucleotides: TGTGCCAGTAGTATACTGGCGCAGGGGTTTACTGAAGCTTTCTTT.

The chain employs TRBV28 and TRBJ1-5; no firm D call. This CDR3 comprises 14 residues. From germline, CDR1 is MDHEN and CDR2 SYDVKM. Trimming took off 2 bases at V and 3 bases at J, with 8 bases between the two ends. CDR3: CASSLMVVNQPQHF. The CDR3 DNA sequence: TGTGCCAGCAGTTTAATGGTAGTCAATCAGCCCCAGCATTTT.